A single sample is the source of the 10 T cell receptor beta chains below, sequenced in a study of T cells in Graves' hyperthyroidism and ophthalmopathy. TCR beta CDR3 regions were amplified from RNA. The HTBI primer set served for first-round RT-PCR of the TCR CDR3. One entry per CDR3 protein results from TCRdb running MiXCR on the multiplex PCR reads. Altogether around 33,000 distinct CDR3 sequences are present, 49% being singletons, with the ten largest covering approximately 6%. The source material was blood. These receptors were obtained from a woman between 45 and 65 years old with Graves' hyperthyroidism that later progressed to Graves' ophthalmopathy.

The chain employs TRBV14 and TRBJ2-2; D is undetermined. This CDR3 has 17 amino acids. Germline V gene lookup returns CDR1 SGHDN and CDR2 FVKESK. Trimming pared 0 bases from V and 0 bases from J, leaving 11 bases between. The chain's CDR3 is CASSQEIVRSNTGELFF. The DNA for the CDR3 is TGTGCCAGCAGCCAAGAAATCGTGAGATCGAACACCGGGGAGCTGTTTTTT.

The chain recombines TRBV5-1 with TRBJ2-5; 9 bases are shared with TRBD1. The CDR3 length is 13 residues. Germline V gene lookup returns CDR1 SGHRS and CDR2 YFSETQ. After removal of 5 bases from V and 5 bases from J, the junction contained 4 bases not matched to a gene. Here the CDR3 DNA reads TGCGCCAGCAGGACAGGGGGGAGGGAGACCCAGTACTTC. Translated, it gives CASRTGGRETQYF.

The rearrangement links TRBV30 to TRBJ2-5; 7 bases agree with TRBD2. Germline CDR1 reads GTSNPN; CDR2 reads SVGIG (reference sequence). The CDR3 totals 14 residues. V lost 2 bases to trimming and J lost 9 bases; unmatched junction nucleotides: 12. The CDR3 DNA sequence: TGTGCCTGGAGTTCCTGGGGGGGTAATCAGCCCCAGTACTTC. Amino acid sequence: CAWSSWGGNQPQYF.

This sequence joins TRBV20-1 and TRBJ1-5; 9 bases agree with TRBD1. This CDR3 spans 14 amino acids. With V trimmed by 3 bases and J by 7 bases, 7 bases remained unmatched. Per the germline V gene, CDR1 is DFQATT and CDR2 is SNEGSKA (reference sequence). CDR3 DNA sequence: TGCAGTGCTAGCTCGGGACAGGGTAGGCAGCCCCAGCATTTT. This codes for CSASSGQGRQPQHF.

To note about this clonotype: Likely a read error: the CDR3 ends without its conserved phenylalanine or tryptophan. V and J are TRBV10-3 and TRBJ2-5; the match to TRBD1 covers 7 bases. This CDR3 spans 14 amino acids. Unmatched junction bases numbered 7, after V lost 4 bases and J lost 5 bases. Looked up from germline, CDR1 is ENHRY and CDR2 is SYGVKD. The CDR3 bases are TGTGCCATCAGTGGAGGGACAGAGAAGGAGACCCAGTACCTC. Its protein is CAISGGTEKETQYL.

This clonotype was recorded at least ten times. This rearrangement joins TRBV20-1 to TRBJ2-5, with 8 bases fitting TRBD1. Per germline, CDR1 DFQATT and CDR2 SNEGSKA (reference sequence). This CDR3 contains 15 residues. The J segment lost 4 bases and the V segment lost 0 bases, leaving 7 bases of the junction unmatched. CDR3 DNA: TGCAGTGCTAGAGATACACAGGGGGTTTCAGAGACCCAGTACTTC. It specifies CSARDTQGVSETQYF.

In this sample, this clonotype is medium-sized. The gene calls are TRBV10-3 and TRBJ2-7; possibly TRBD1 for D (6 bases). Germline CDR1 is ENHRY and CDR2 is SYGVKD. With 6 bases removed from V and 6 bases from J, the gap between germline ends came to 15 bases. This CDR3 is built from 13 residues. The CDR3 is CAIRDFQGGEQYF. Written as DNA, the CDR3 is TGTGCCATCAGGGACTTTCAAGGGGGCGAGCAGTACTTC.

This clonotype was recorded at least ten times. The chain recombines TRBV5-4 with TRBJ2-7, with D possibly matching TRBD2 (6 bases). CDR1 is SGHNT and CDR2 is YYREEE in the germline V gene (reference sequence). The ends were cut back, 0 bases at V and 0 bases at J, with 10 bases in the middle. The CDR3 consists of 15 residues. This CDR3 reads CASSLEIGSSYEQYF. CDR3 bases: TGTGCCAGCAGCTTGGAGATCGGGAGCTCCTACGAGCAGTACTTC.

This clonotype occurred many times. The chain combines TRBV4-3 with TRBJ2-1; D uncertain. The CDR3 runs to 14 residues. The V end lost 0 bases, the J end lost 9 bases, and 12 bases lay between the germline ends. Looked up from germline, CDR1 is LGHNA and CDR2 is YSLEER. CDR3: CASSQDLVVFEQFF. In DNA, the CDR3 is TGCGCCAGCAGCCAAGATCTGGTGGTATTTGAGCAGTTCTTC.

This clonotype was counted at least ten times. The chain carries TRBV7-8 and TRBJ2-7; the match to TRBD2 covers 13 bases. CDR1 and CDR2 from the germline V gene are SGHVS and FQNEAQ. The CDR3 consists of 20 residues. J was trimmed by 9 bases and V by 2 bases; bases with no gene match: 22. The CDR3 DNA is TGTGCCAGCAGCTTAATTATTCAACTAGCGGGAGGGCCTCAGCTACGAGGGCAGTACTTC. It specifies CASSLIIQLAGGPQLRGQYF.